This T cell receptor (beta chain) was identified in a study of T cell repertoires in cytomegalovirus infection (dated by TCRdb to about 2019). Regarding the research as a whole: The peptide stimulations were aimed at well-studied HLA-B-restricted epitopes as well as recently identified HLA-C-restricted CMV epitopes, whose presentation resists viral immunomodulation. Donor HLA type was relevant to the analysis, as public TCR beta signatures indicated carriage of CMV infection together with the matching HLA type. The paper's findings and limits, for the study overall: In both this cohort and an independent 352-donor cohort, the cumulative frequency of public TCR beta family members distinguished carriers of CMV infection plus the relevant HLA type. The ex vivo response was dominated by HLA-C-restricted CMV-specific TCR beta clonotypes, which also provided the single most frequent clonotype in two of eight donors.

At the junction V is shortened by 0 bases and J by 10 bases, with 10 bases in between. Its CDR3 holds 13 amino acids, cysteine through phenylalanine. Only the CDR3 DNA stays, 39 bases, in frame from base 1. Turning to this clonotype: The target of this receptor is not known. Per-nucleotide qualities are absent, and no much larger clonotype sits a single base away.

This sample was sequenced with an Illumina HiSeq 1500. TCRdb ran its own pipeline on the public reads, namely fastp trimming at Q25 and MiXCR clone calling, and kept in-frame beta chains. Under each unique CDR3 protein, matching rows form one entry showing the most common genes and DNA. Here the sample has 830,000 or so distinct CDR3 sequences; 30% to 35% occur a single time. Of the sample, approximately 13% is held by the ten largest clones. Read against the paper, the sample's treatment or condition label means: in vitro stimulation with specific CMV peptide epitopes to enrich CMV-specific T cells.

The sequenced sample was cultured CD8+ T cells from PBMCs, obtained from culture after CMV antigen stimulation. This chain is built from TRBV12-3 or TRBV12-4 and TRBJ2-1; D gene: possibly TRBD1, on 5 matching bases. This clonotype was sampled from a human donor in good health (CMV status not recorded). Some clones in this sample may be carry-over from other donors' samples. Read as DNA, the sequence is TGTGCCAGCAGTTTAGCGCAGGGAAGGGAGCAGTTCTTC. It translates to CASSLAQGREQFF.